This is a list of T cell receptor beta chains from one sample in a study of T cells after posttransplantation cyclophosphamide. The protocol was immunoSEQ multiplex PCR, while the TCRdb copy is restricted to in-frame clones and leaves out a portion. Recorded here are about 39,000 clones, with no singletons, and the ten leading clones hold approximately 4.9%. The sample comprised PBMCs. Every receptor here comes from a woman aged 45 to 65 in good health and a related stem cell transplant donor. CDR3s include the opening cysteine and the closing phenylalanine or tryptophan. A D gene is named only where the DNA matches it firmly. Each size is once, few or many counts, or a class when the clone is expanded.

CDR3aa: CSVAGTGGLDTEAFF
CDR3nt: TGCAGCGTTGCAGGGACAGGGGGCCTGGACACTGAAGCTTTCTTT
d_gene: TRBD1
v_gene: TRBV29-1
abundance: many
j_gene: TRBJ1-1

CDR3aa: CASSPGELNAYEQYF
CDR3nt: TGCGCCAGCAGCCCCGGTGAGCTAAACGCCTACGAGCAGTACTTC
d_gene: -
v_gene: TRBV5-1
abundance: many
j_gene: TRBJ2-7

CDR3aa: CASSPLFLTGASNSPLHF
CDR3nt: TGTGCCAGCTCACCACTGTTTTTGACAGGGGCGAGTAATTCACCCCTCCACTTT
d_gene: TRBD1
v_gene: TRBV18
abundance: many
j_gene: TRBJ1-6

CDR3aa: CASRPTGGYGEKLFF
CDR3nt: TGTGCCAGCAGACCCACAGGGGGGTACGGTGAAAAACTGTTTTTT
d_gene: TRBD1
v_gene: TRBV2
abundance: many
j_gene: TRBJ1-4

CDR3aa: CASSSPGTGLSGELFF
CDR3nt: TGCGCCAGCAGCTCGCCAGGGACAGGGCTCTCCGGGGAGCTGTTTTTT
d_gene: TRBD1
v_gene: TRBV4-1
abundance: many
j_gene: TRBJ2-2

CDR3aa: CASSRGDRNTDTQYF
CDR3nt: TGTGCCAGCAGCCGGGGGGACCGCAACACAGATACGCAGTATTTT
d_gene: TRBD2
v_gene: TRBV5-4
abundance: many
j_gene: TRBJ2-3

CDR3aa: CASSRGEDTEAFF
CDR3nt: TGTGCCAGCAGCCGGGGGGAGGATACTGAAGCTTTCTTT
d_gene: -
v_gene: TRBV11-3
abundance: many
j_gene: TRBJ1-1

CDR3aa: CASSLAGLFQETQYF
CDR3nt: TGTGCCAGCAGCTTAGCCGGACTTTTCCAAGAGACCCAGTACTTC
d_gene: -
v_gene: TRBV7-2
abundance: many
j_gene: TRBJ2-5

CDR3aa: CASRKEGGSYEQYF
CDR3nt: TGTGCCAGCAGAAAGGAAGGGGGCTCCTACGAGCAGTACTTC
d_gene: -
v_gene: TRBV2
abundance: many
j_gene: TRBJ2-7

CDR3aa: CASMIGTYGYTF
CDR3nt: TGTGCCAGCATGATCGGTACCTATGGCTACACCTTC
d_gene: -
v_gene: TRBV6-6
abundance: few
j_gene: TRBJ1-2

CDR3aa: CSAKGSPGVRTEAFF
CDR3nt: TGCAGCGCGAAGGGGTCACCGGGGGTCCGCACTGAAGCTTTCTTT
d_gene: -
v_gene: TRBV29-1
abundance: many
j_gene: TRBJ1-1